The clone carrying this TCR beta chain was seen a single time. Its antigen remains unidentified. This sample is drawn from a study of cytomegalovirus exposure and HLA in healthy donors. Amplification used 60 Vbeta primers and 13 Jbeta primers. The table came from immunoSEQ multiplex PCR; TCRdb's copy has only in-frame clones and leaves some out. The data show over 150,000 clones, 80% seen once. Findings of the study overall: There were a few CMV-associated chains whose specificity for CMV antigens was confirmed in vitro.

The source material was PBMCs. The TCR sequence derives from a man aged 18 to 30 in good health and CMV-seropositive.

The CDR3 here is CASSLSMAGNVQETQYF. For the CDR3, the DNA is TGCGCCAGCAGCTTGTCAATGGCGGGTAACGTCCAAGAGACCCAGTACTTC. The chain joins TRBV5-1 to TRBJ2-5; D is possibly TRBD2 (5 bases). CDR3 length equals 17 residues. Germline V gene data show CDR1 as SGHRS and CDR2 as YFSETQ. V was pared by 1 base and J by 1 base, with 17 bases between.